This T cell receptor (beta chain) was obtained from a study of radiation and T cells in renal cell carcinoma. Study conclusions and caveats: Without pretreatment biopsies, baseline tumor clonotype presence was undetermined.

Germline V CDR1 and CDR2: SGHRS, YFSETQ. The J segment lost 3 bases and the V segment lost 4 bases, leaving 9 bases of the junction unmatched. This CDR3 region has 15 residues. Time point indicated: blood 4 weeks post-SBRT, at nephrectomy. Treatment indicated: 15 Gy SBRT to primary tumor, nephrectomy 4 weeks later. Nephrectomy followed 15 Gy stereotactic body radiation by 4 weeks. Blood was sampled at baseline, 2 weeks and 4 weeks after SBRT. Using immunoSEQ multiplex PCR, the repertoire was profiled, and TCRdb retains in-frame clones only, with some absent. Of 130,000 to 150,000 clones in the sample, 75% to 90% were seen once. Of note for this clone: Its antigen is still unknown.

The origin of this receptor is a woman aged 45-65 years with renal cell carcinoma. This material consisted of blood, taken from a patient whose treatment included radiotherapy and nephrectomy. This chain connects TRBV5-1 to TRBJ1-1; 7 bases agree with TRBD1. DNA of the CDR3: TGCGCCAGCAGCCGGACAGGACAGGAGGACACTGAAGCTTTCTTT. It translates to CASSRTGQEDTEAFF.